The TCR beta chain described here comes from a study of OX40 agonist ivuxolimab in advanced cancers. In the study overall: Ivuxolimab was delivered to patients intravenously every 2 weeks at doses spanning 0.01 to 10 mg/kg. A diagnosis of hepatocellular carcinoma, melanoma, renal cell or head and neck cancer was present in dose-escalation patients. Three patients showed partial responses: one hepatocellular carcinoma and two cutaneous melanoma cases.

Germline values: CDR1 SGHAT, CDR2 FQDESV (reference sequence). The CDR3 sequence is 12 residues long. The germline V and J ends were trimmed by 0 bases and 8 bases, with 7 bases remaining between them. The data were produced by immunoSEQ multiplex PCR, yet TCRdb's version contains in-frame clones alone and is incomplete. The profile shows some 18,000 clones, about two thirds of them singletons. This sequence joins TRBV11-1 and TRBJ1-1; D is undetermined. Material: CD4+ or CD8+ T cells sorted from blood, obtained in a trial of the OX40 agonist ivuxolimab. This TCR was recovered from an adult with an advanced solid tumor such as melanoma, head and neck, liver or kidney cancer. Written as DNA, the CDR3 is TGTGCCAGCAGCTTAGCCCTCCCGGAAGCTTTCTTT. Protein sequence: CASSLALPEAFF.